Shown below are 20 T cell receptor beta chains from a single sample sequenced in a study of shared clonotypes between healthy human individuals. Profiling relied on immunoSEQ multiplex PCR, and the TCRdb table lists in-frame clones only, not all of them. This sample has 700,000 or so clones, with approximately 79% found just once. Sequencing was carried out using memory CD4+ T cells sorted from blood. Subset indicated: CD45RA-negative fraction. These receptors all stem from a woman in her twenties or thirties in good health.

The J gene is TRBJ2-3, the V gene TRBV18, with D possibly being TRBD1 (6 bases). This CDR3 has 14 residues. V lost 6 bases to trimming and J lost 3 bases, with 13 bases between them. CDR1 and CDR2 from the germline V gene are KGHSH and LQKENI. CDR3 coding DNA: TGTGCCAGCTCTTGGACAGAGCTAACAGATACGCAGTATTTT. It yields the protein CASSWTELTDTQYF.

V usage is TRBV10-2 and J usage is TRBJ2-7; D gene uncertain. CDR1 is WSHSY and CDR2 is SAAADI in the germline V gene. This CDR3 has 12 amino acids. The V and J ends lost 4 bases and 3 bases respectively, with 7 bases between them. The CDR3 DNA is TGCGCCAGCAGTGCGAACGGCTACGAGCAGTACTTC. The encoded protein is CASSANGYEQYF.

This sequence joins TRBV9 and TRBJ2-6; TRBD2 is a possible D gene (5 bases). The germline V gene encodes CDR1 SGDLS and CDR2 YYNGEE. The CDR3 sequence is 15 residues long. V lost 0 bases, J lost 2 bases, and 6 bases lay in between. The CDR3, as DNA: TGTGCCAGCAGCGTAGGGGGAGCTGGGGCCAACGTCCTGACTTTC. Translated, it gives CASSVGGAGANVLTF.

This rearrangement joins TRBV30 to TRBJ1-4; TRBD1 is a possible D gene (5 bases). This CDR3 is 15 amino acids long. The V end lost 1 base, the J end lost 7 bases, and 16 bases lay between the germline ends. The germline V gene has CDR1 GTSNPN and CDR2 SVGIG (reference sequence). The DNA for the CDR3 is TGTGCCTGGAGTGGGGACGGACGGGCTATTGAAAAACTGTTTTTT. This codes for CAWSGDGRAIEKLFF. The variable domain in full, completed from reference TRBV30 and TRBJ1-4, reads SQTIHQWPATLVQPVGSPLSLECTVEGTSNPNLYWYRQAAGRGLQLLFYSVGIGQISSEVPQNLSASRPQDRQFILSSKKLLLSDSGFYLCAWSGDGRAIEKLFFGSGTQLSVL.

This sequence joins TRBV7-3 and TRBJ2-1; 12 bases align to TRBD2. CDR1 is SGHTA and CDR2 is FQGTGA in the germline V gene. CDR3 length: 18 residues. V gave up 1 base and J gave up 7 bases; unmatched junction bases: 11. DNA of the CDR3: TGTGCCAGCAGCTTAAAGGCTAGCGGGAGGGCCTGGTATAATGAGCAGTTCTTC. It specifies CASSLKASGRAWYNEQFF.

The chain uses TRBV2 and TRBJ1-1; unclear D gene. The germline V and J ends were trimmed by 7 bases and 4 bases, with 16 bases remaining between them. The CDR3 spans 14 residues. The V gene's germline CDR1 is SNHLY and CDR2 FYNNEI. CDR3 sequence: CASTGRMTSTEAFF. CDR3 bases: TGTGCCAGCACGGGGAGGATGACGAGCACTGAAGCTTTCTTT. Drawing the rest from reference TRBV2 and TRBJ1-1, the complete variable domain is EPEVTQTPSHQVTQMGQEVILRCVPISNHLYFYWYRQILGQKVEFLVSFYNNEISEKSEIFDDQFSVERPDGSNFTLKIRSTKLEDSAMYFCASTGRMTSTEAFFGQGTRLTVV.

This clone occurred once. The CDR3 loop is CASSSGGADTEAFF. The CDR3 DNA is TGCGCCAGCAGCTCAGGGGGCGCGGACACTGAAGCTTTCTTT. The V call is TRBV5-1, the J call TRBJ1-1; 8 bases fit TRBD1. Germline-derived CDR1 and CDR2 are SGHRS and YFSETQ. This CDR3 comprises 14 residues. V lost 3 bases and J lost 3; bases outside the gene matches: 4. Complete variable domain (other parts from reference TRBV5-1 and TRBJ1-1): KAGVTQTPRYLIKTRGQQVTLSCSPISGHRSVSWYQQTPGQGLQFLFEYFSETQRNKGNFPGRFSGRQFSNSRSEMNVSTLELGDSALYLCASSSGGADTEAFFGQGTRLTVV.

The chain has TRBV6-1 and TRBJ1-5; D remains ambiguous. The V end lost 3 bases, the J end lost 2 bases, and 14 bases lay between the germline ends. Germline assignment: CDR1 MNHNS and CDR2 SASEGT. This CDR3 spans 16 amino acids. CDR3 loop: CASSDGYLSGNQPQHF. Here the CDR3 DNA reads TGTGCCAGCAGTGATGGGTACCTTTCGGGCAATCAGCCCCAGCATTTT.

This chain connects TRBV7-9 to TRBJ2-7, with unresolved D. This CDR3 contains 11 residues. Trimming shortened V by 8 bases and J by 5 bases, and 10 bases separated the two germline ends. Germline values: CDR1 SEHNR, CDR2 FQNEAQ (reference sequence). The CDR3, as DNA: TGTGCCAGCGCTAATCAGGACGAGCAGTACTTC. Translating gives CASANQDEQYF.

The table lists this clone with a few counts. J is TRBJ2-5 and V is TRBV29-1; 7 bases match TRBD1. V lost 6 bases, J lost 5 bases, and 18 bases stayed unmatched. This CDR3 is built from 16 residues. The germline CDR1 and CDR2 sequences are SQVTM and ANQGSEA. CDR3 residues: CSVTPLRQGVEETQYF. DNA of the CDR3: TGCAGCGTGACTCCCCTTCGACAGGGAGTGGAGGAGACCCAGTACTTC.

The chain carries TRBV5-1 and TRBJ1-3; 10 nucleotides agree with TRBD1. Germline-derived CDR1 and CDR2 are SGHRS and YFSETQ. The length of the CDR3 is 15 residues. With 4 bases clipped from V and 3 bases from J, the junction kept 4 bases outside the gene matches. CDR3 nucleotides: TGCGCCAGCAGCGCGGGACAGGGGAATGGAAACACCATATATTTT. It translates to CASSAGQGNGNTIYF.

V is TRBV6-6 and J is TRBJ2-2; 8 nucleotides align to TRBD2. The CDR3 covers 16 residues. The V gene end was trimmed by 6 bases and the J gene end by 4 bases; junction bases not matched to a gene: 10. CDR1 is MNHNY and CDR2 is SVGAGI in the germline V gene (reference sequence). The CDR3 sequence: CASRQPGLGTTGELFF. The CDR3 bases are TGTGCCAGCAGACAACCGGGACTAGGTACCACCGGGGAGCTGTTTTTT.

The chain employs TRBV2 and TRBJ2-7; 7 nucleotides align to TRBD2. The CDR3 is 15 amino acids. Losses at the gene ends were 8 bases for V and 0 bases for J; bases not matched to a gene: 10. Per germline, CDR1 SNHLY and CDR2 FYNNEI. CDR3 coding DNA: TGTGCCAGCCTAGTTCCCAGCGGGAACTCCTACGAGCAGTACTTC. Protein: CASLVPSGNSYEQYF.

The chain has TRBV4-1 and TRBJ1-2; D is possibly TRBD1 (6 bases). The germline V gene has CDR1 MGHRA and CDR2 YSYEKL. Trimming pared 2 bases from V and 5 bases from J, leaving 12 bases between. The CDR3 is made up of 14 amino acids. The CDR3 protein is CASSQTRQEYGYTF. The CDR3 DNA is TGCGCCAGCAGCCAAACCCGACAGGAGTATGGCTACACCTTC.

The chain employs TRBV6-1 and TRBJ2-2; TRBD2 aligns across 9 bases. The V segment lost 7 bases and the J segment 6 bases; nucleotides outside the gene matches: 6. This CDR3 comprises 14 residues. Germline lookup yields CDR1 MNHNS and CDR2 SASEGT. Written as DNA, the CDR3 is TGTGCCAGCATTAGCGGGAGCGGGGCCGGGGAGCTGTTTTTT. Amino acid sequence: CASISGSGAGELFF.

The CDR3 bases are TGTGCCTGGAGAGGGACAGGGGTAGATACGCAGTATTTT. Amino acids: CAWRGTGVDTQYF. This chain joins TRBV30 and TRBJ2-3; 10 bases line up with TRBD1. V gave up 3 bases and J gave up 5 bases; unmatched junction bases: 2. Germline V gene data show CDR1 as GTSNPN and CDR2 as SVGIG (reference sequence). The CDR3 has 13 amino acids.

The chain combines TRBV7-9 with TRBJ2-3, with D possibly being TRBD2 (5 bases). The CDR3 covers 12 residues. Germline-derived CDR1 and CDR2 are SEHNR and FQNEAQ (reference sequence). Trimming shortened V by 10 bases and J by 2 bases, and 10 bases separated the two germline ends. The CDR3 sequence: CATRRSTDTQYF. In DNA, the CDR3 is TGTGCCACCCGGAGGTCCACAGATACGCAGTATTTT.

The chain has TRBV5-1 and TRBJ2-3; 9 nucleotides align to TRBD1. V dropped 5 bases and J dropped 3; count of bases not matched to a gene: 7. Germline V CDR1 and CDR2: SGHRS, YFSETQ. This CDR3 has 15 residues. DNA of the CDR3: TGCGCCAGCAGTACAGGACAGGGGACGACAGATACGCAGTATTTT. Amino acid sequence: CASSTGQGTTDTQYF.

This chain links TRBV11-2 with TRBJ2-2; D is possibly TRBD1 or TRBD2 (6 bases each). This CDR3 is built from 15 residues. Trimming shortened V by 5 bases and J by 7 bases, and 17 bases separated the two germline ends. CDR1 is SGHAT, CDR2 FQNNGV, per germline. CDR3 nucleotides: TGTGCCAGCAGCCCGCTGGGGGCGGGAAACGGGGAGCTGTTTTTT. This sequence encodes CASSPLGAGNGELFF.

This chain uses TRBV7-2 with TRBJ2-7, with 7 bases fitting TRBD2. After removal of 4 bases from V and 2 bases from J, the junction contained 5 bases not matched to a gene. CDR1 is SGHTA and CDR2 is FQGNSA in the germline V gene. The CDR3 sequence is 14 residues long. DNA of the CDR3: TGTGCCAGCAGCTCGACTAGCTCCCCCTACGAGCAGTACTTC. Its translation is CASSSTSSPYEQYF.